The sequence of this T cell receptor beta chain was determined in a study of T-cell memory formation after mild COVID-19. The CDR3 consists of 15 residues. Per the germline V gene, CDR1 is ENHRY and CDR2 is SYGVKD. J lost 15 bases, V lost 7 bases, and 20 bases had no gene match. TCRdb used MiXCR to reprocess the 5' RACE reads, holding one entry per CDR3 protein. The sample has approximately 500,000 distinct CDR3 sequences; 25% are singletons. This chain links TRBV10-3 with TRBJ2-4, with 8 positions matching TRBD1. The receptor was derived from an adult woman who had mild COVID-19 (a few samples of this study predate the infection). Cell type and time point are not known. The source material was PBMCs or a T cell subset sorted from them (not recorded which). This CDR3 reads CAIISPVPLGTGRYF. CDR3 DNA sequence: TGTGCCATCATTTCCCCCGTACCTCTTGGGACAGGTCGGTACTTC.